These T cell receptor beta chains were read from a single sample in a study of blood T cell repertoires in COVID-19. TCRdb's table, derived via immunoSEQ multiplex PCR, lists solely in-frame clones and lacks some. The table records approximately 120,000 clones, roughly 84% of them present only once. The material sequenced was peripheral blood. Receptors were obtained from a woman of 80 years or more with active or convalescent COVID-19. Each CDR3 is given with its conserved first and last residue. D genes are given only for firm matches. The size field is filled for only some rows; it gives once, few, many or a size class.

size	V	D	J	CDR3	DNA
-	TRBV5-1	-	TRBJ1-3	CASSLADKISGNTIYF	TGCGCCAGCAGCTTGGCGGACAAGATCTCTGGAAACACCATATATTTT
once	TRBV9	TRBD1	TRBJ2-5	CASSLTGGFETQYF	TGTGCCAGCAGCCTGACAGGGGGCTTCGAGACCCAGTACTTC
few	TRBV24-1	-	TRBJ1-5	CATSDSWHQPQHF	TGTGCCACCAGTGATTCGTGGCATCAGCCCCAGCATTTT
-	TRBV7-9	-	TRBJ2-1	CASSLGLGRGRREQFF	TGTGCCAGCAGCTTAGGACTAGGAAGAGGCCGTAGGGAGCAGTTCTTC
once	TRBV5-1	-	TRBJ2-7	CASSPTGRAKEQYF	TGCGCCAGCAGCCCCACTGGCAGGGCGAAAGAGCAGTACTTC
-	TRBV5-1	TRBD2	TRBJ2-6	CASSLTGLAGDSGANVLTF	TGCGCCAGCAGCTTAACGGGACTAGCGGGAGACTCTGGGGCCAACGTCCTGACTTTC
-	TRBV19	-	TRBJ2-5	CASSMSRGAETQYF	TGTGCCAGTAGTATGAGTCGGGGGGCAGAGACCCAGTACTTC
-	TRBV7-3	TRBD1	TRBJ2-2	CASSPTGQGKSGELFF	TGTGCCAGCAGCCCTACCGGACAGGGAAAGAGCGGGGAGCTGTTTTTT
-	TRBV5-1	-	TRBJ2-7	CASQSMSSYEQYF	TGCGCCAGTCAAAGTATGAGCTCCTACGAGCAGTACTTC
-	TRBV16	-	TRBJ1-5	CASSQWGRDSNQPQHF	TGTGCCAGCAGCCAATGGGGGCGCGATAGCAATCAGCCCCAGCATTTT
few	TRBV5-4	-	TRBJ1-5	CASSWGRNQPQHF	TGTGCCAGCAGCTGGGGCCGCAATCAGCCCCAGCATTTT
-	TRBV5-1	TRBD1	TRBJ2-5	CASAARARDRGGETQYF	TGCGCCAGCGCCGCACGGGCGAGGGACAGGGGAGGAGAGACCCAGTACTTC
-	TRBV10-3	TRBD1	TRBJ1-5	CAISDRGLQPQHF	TGTGCCATCAGTGACAGGGGGCTTCAGCCCCAGCATTTT
once	TRBV11-1	-	TRBJ2-2	CASTQGTGELFF	TGTGCCAGCACCCAGGGGACCGGGGAGCTGTTTTTT
once	TRBV27	-	TRBJ1-4	CASSFLGAGGEKLFF	TGTGCCAGCAGTTTCCTTGGGGCAGGTGGGGAAAAACTGTTTTTT
-	TRBV9	TRBD1	TRBJ2-5	CASSATGGIETQYF	TGTGCCAGCAGCGCTACAGGGGGCATCGAGACCCAGTACTTC
-	TRBV9	-	TRBJ2-3	CASSKREGTDTQYF	TGTGCCAGCAGCAAGAGGGAGGGCACAGATACGCAGTATTTT
-	TRBV28	-	TRBJ2-3	CASSASSRRADTQYF	TGTGCCAGCAGTGCCTCTAGCAGGAGGGCAGATACGCAGTATTTT
-	TRBV6-2/TRBV6-3	TRBD1	TRBJ1-1	CASSKHSTGKATEAFF	TGTGCCAGCAGTAAACACTCGACAGGGAAGGCCACTGAAGCTTTCTTT
once	TRBV5-1	-	TRBJ2-7	CASAGNSYEQYF	TGCGCCAGCGCAGGGAATTCCTACGAGCAGTACTTC
-	TRBV6-5	-	TRBJ2-1	CASSLQRRNNEQFF	TGTGCCAGCAGCCTACAGCGGCGGAACAATGAGCAGTTCTTC
-	TRBV5-4	-	TRBJ2-5	CASSLRLQETQYF	TGTGCCAGCAGCTTAAGACTTCAAGAGACCCAGTACTTC
-	TRBV19	-	TRBJ1-5	CASSALGHQPQHF	TGTGCCAGTAGTGCCTTGGGACACCAGCCCCAGCATTTT